Shown below are 25 T cell receptor beta chains from a single sample sequenced in a study of T cells after somatic rescue of genetic block. The protocol was immunoSEQ multiplex PCR, while the TCRdb copy is restricted to in-frame clones and leaves out a portion. The sample holds 110,000 or so clones, about 89% seen once. Sequencing was carried out using peripheral blood mononuclear cells (PBMCs). Source of these receptors: a young woman.

This chain connects TRBV30 to TRBJ1-3; D is uncertain. This CDR3 region has 14 residues. V dropped 3 bases and J dropped 4 bases, with 13 bases sitting between them. The germline V gene has CDR1 GTSNPN and CDR2 SVGIG (reference sequence). CDR3 protein: CAWSTNSFGNTIYF. As DNA, the CDR3 is TGTGCCTGGAGCACGAACTCCTTCGGAAACACCATATATTTT.

This chain connects TRBV9 to TRBJ2-2; D may be TRBD1 (6 bases). CDR3 size: 15 residues. Deletions cut 2 bases from V and 1 base from J, with 9 bases between. From germline, CDR1 is SGDLS and CDR2 YYNGEE. CDR3 sequence: CASSVRGQNTGELFF. The CDR3 DNA sequence: TGTGCCAGCAGCGTTAGGGGACAGAACACCGGGGAGCTGTTTTTT.

The V gene is TRBV29-1, the J gene TRBJ2-5; D possibly corresponds to TRBD2 (6 bases). The V and J ends lost 7 bases and 5 bases respectively, with 17 bases between them. This CDR3 has 13 residues. Germline V CDR1 and CDR2: SQVTM, ANQGSEA. The CDR3 protein is CSAGLNSGETQYF. The CDR3 nucleotides read TGCAGCGCCGGATTGAATAGCGGTGAGACCCAGTACTTC.

V gene TRBV2 combines with J gene TRBJ1-3; D not resolved. CDR3 size: 14 residues. Germline V lookup: CDR1 SNHLY, CDR2 FYNNEI. Trimming left V 2 bases short and J 4 bases short, with 9 bases between. Here the CDR3 DNA reads TGTGCCAGCAGTGAAACTACCAGCGGAAACACCATATATTTT. This codes for CASSETTSGNTIYF.

The chain links TRBV7-3 to TRBJ2-1, with 11 bases lining up with TRBD1. J was trimmed by 7 bases and V by 3 bases; bases with no gene match: 5. Germline loops: CDR1 SGHTA, CDR2 FQGTGA. The CDR3 spans 15 residues. The CDR3 DNA reads as TGTGCCAGCAGCTTCCTCGGGGACAGGGGGAATGAGCAGTTCTTC. It yields the protein CASSFLGDRGNEQFF.

This clone showed up just once. The rearrangement joins TRBV7-2 to TRBJ1-5; TRBD1 might be the D (5 bases). Per germline, CDR1 SGHTA and CDR2 FQGNSA. This CDR3 has 14 amino acids. V dropped 4 bases and J dropped 0 bases, with 7 bases sitting between them. Written as DNA, the CDR3 is TGTGCCAGCAGCTCACAGGTTAGCAATCAGCCCCAGCATTTT. Protein sequence: CASSSQVSNQPQHF.

The V and J genes are TRBV5-6 and TRBJ1-1, with D perhaps TRBD1 (6 bases). The CDR3 is made up of 17 amino acids. Germline assignment: CDR1 SGHDT and CDR2 YYEEEE. V gave up 4 bases and J gave up 3 bases, with 22 bases separating them. The CDR3 coding sequence is TGTGCCAGCAGCACGGGAGACAGGATAGGGGTGGACACTGAAGCTTTCTTT. Translation: CASSTGDRIGVDTEAFF. Filled out from reference TRBV5-6 and TRBJ1-1, the complete variable domain reads DAGVTQSPTHLIKTRGQQVTLRCSPKSGHDTVSWYQQALGQGPQFIFQYYEEEERQRGNFPDRFSGHQFPNYSSELNVNALLLGDSALYLCASSTGDRIGVDTEAFFGQGTRLTVV.

The genes are TRBV7-9 and TRBJ2-2; TRBD1 matches 7 bases. Per germline, CDR1 SEHNR and CDR2 FQNEAQ (reference sequence). There are 15 residues in the CDR3. J lost 1 base, V lost 3 bases, and 2 bases had no gene match. CDR3 nucleotides: TGTGCCAGCAGCTTTTCAGGGGGGAACACCGGGGAGCTGTTTTTT. It translates to CASSFSGGNTGELFF.

The rearrangement joins TRBV4-1 to TRBJ1-4; maybe TRBD1 (5 bases). The V end lost 0 bases, the J end lost 4 bases, and 9 bases lay between the germline ends. The CDR3 sequence is 15 residues long. Germline loops: CDR1 MGHRA, CDR2 YSYEKL. In DNA, the CDR3 is TGCGCCAGCAGCCAAGAAGGCAGGGATAATGAAAAACTGTTTTTT. Translated: CASSQEGRDNEKLFF.

The chain joins TRBV6-6 to TRBJ1-1; D remains unclear. The CDR3 spans 14 residues. Per germline, CDR1 MNHNY and CDR2 SVGAGI (reference sequence). Trimming stripped 0 bases from V and 6 bases from J, with 11 bases between. Here the CDR3 reads CASSYSSGWAEAFF. The CDR3 DNA follows: TGTGCCAGCAGTTACTCGTCTGGTTGGGCTGAAGCTTTCTTT.

CDR3 sequence reads: CASSSGQGASYNSPLHF. Here the CDR3 DNA reads TGCGCCAGCAGCTCAGGCCAGGGGGCCTCCTATAATTCACCCCTCCACTTT. This chain connects TRBV5-1 to TRBJ1-6; 8 bases are shared with TRBD1. CDR1 is SGHRS, CDR2 YFSETQ, per germline. J was trimmed by 0 bases and V by 3 bases; bases with no gene match: 5. There are 17 residues in the CDR3.

The V gene is TRBV19, the J gene TRBJ1-1; TRBD1 matches 8 bases. Looked up from germline, CDR1 is LNHDA and CDR2 is SQIVND (reference sequence). V trimming: 3 bases; J trimming: 0 bases; junction bases outside the gene matches: 15. The CDR3 is 19 residues long. DNA for the CDR3: TGTGCCAGTAGTATCGGTATTCTTCGACAGGGGCCGATGAACACTGAAGCTTTCTTT. This translates into CASSIGILRQGPMNTEAFF.

The rearrangement joins TRBV5-8 to TRBJ1-2; 10 bases line up with TRBD1. Germline CDR1 and CDR2: SGHTS and YDEGEE. The CDR3 covers 14 residues. The V gene end was trimmed by 4 bases and the J gene end by 2 bases; junction bases not matched to a gene: 2. The CDR3 sequence: CASSGGQGNYGYTF. The CDR3 DNA follows: TGTGCCAGCAGCGGGGGACAGGGGAACTATGGCTACACCTTC.

The J gene is TRBJ2-5, the V gene TRBV7-9; 11 bases are a match to TRBD1. V dropped 6 bases and J dropped 1; count of bases not matched to a gene: 13. Germline assignment: CDR1 SEHNR and CDR2 FQNEAQ (reference sequence). This CDR3 comprises 18 residues. The CDR3 DNA follows: TGTGCCAGCAGGAGTGGGACAGGGGGGAGACGGGGCCAAGAGACCCAGTACTTC. This codes for CASRSGTGGRRGQETQYF. The full variable domain, rest sourced from reference TRBV7-9 and TRBJ2-5, is DTGVSQNPRHKITKRGQNVTFRCDPISEHNRLYWYRQTLGQGPEFLTYFQNEAQLEKSRLLSDRFSAERPKGSFSTLEIQRTEQGDSAMYLCASRSGTGGRRGQETQYFGPGTRLLVL.

This clone has a single count. This sequence joins TRBV7-9 and TRBJ1-2, with 7 bases that match TRBD1. The CDR3 runs to 14 residues. The J segment lost 4 bases and the V segment lost 5 bases, leaving 7 bases of the junction unmatched. Germline V gene data show CDR1 as SEHNR and CDR2 as FQNEAQ (reference sequence). The CDR3 DNA reads as TGTGCCAGCAGCGCCCCGACAGGGACCTATGGCTACACCTTC. Translation: CASSAPTGTYGYTF.

As for this clone: This same CDR3 is encoded by further DNA sequences in the sample. The CDR3 region has the DNA TGTGCCAGCAGTTACTCCGAGGGAGAGACCCAGTACTTC. Protein sequence: CASSYSEGETQYF. The rearrangement joins TRBV6-5 to TRBJ2-5, with D possibly matching TRBD2 (5 bases). The CDR3 is 13 residues long. Germline CDR1 MNHEY, CDR2 SVGAGI. Trimming stripped 0 bases from V and 4 bases from J, with 6 bases between.

V and J are TRBV5-8 and TRBJ2-4; D perhaps matches TRBD1 (6 bases). V was cut by 5 bases and J by 7 bases, with 13 bases left in between. Germline V CDR1 and CDR2: SGHTS, YDEGEE. The CDR3 covers 13 residues. The CDR3 nucleotides read TGTGCCAGCAGATCCAGGGGAATGAACATTCAGTACTTC. This translates into CASRSRGMNIQYF.

The rearrangement uses TRBV7-2 and TRBJ1-1; D might be TRBD1 (5 bases). Deletions cut 5 bases from V and 3 bases from J, with 13 bases between. CDR1 SGHTA and CDR2 FQGNSA come from the germline V gene. CDR3 size: 14 residues. The CDR3 loop is CASSAGRGHTEAFF. The DNA for the CDR3 is TGTGCCAGCAGCGCGGGTAGGGGACACACTGAAGCTTTCTTT.

The chain is built from TRBV4-1 and TRBJ1-2, with D possibly TRBD1 on 6 matching bases. The CDR3 runs to 17 residues. The V gene's germline CDR1 is MGHRA and CDR2 YSYEKL. V was trimmed by 2 bases and J by 2 bases, leaving 18 bases between them. CDR3 bases: TGCGCCAGCAGCCAACCAGGGGAGGGGCCGCGGAACTATGGCTACACCTTC. This encodes CASSQPGEGPRNYGYTF.

The chain links TRBV9 to TRBJ2-5, with 10 positions matching TRBD2. The CDR3 is 15 amino acids. V dropped 3 bases and J dropped 4; count of bases not matched to a gene: 6. Germline V gene sequence: CDR1 SGDLS, CDR2 YYNGEE. The CDR3 region is CASSAGLALGETQYF. CDR3 bases: TGTGCCAGCAGCGCGGGACTAGCGTTGGGAGAGACCCAGTACTTC. The full variable domain, its missing parts supplied by reference TRBV9 and TRBJ2-5, is DSGVTQTPKHLITATGQRVTLRCSPRSGDLSVYWYQQSLDQGLQFLIQYYNGEERAKGNILERFSAQQFPDLHSELNLSSLELGDSALYFCASSAGLALGETQYFGPGTRLLVL.

A single count supports this clone. The chain recombines TRBV19 with TRBJ1-1; D remains ambiguous. With 1 base removed from V and 2 bases from J, the gap between germline ends came to 8 bases. Germline lookup yields CDR1 LNHDA and CDR2 SQIVND (reference sequence). CDR3 size: 14 residues. The CDR3 DNA sequence: TGTGCCAGTAGTATAGGTCAAGAAAACACTGAAGCTTTCTTT. This encodes CASSIGQENTEAFF.

V and J are TRBV11-3 and TRBJ1-1; D possibly corresponds to TRBD1 (6 bases). The ends were cut back, 7 bases at V and 1 base at J, with 13 bases in the middle. Germline lookup yields CDR1 SGHNT and CDR2 YENEEA. This CDR3 has 14 residues. The CDR3 nucleotides are TGTGCCAGCACCTGGGACACGGAGAACACTGAAGCTTTCTTT. It translates to CASTWDTENTEAFF.

This chain uses TRBV7-9 with TRBJ2-1; perhaps D is TRBD1 or TRBD2 (5 bases each). CDR1 is SEHNR, CDR2 FQNEAQ, per germline (reference sequence). Trimming shortened V by 6 bases and J by 0 bases, and 12 bases separated the two germline ends. The CDR3 covers 15 residues. CDR3 DNA sequence: TGTGCCAGCAGTCCACGGGGCAGCTCCTACAATGAGCAGTTCTTC. It is translated as CASSPRGSSYNEQFF. Variable domain in full (rest from reference TRBV7-9 and TRBJ2-1): DTGVSQNPRHKITKRGQNVTFRCDPISEHNRLYWYRQTLGQGPEFLTYFQNEAQLEKSRLLSDRFSAERPKGSFSTLEIQRTEQGDSAMYLCASSPRGSSYNEQFFGPGTRLTVL.

This clone was seen just once. DNA for the CDR3: TGTGCCAGCAGCCAAGAGGGAGCGGGGAGCTCCTACAATGAGCAGTTCTTC. Encoded protein: CASSQEGAGSSYNEQFF. This chain uses TRBV4-2 with TRBJ2-1; 7 positions match TRBD2. The CDR3 covers 17 residues. Germline CDR1 reads LGHNA; CDR2 reads YNFKEQ. V trimming: 0 bases; J trimming: 0 bases; junction bases outside the gene matches: 5.

The genes are TRBV11-3 and TRBJ2-7, with D perhaps assigned TRBD1 or TRBD2 (5 bases each). From germline, CDR1 is SGHNT and CDR2 YENEEA. V lost 4 bases and J 4 bases, leaving 20 bases between the germline ends. The CDR3 loop spans 16 amino acids. Here the CDR3 reads CASSSSLGTAFYEQYF. CDR3 DNA: TGTGCCAGCAGCTCCTCCCTAGGGACCGCCTTTTACGAGCAGTACTTC.